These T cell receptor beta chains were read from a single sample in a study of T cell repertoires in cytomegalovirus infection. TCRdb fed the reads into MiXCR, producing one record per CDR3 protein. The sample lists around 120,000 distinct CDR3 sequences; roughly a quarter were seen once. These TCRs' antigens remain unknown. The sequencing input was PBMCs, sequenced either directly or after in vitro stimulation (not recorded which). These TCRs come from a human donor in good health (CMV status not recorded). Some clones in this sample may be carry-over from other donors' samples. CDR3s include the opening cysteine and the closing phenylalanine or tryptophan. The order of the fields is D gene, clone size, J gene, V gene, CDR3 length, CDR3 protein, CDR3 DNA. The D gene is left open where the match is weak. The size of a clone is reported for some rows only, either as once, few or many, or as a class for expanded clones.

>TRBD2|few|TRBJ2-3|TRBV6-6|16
CASSYSSGGFTDTQYF
TGTGCCAGCAGTTACTCTAGCGGGGGTTTCACAGATACGCAGTATTTT
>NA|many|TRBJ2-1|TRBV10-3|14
CAISAQQLYNEQFF
TGTGCCATCAGTGCGCAGCAGTTATACAATGAGCAGTTCTTC
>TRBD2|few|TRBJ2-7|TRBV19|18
CASRASGSAGVLYYEQYF
TGTGCCAGTAGAGCCTCTGGCTCCGCGGGGGTCTTGTACTACGAGCAGTACTTC
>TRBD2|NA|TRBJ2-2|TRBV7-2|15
CASSMTSGRAGELFF
TGTGCCAGCAGCATGACTAGCGGGAGGGCCGGGGAGCTGTTTTTT
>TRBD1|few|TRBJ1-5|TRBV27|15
CASSTNRGAGQPQHF
TGTGCCAGCAGCACCAACAGGGGAGCAGGGCAGCCCCAGCATTTT
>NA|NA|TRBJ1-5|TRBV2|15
CASGRAPSGNQPQHF
TGTGCCAGCGGGAGGGCGCCTTCTGGCAATCAGCCCCAGCATTTT
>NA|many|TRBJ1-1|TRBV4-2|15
CASSHHSGHYTEAFF
TGTGCCAGCAGCCACCACTCAGGACACTACACTGAAGCTTTCTTT
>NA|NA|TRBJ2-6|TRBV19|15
CASSISLDGANVLTF
TGTGCCAGTAGTATCAGTCTGGATGGGGCCAACGTCCTGACTTTC
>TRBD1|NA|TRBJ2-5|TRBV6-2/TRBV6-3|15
CASSRLRDREETQYF
TGTGCCAGCAGTCGCCTCCGGGACAGGGAAGAGACCCAGTACTTC
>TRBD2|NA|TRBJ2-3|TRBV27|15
CASRTGLAGADTQYF
TGTGCCAGCAGGACGGGACTAGCGGGAGCAGATACGCAGTATTTT
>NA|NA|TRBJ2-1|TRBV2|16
CASSGRLGKIYNEQFF
TGTGCCAGCAGTGGTAGACTAGGAAAGATTTACAATGAGCAGTTCTTC
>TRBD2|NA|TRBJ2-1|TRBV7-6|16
CASSSTAGVTYNEQFF
TGTGCCAGCAGCTCCACGGCGGGAGTGACCTACAATGAGCAGTTCTTC
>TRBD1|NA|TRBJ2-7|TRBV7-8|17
CASSLSILLDRPYEQYF
TGTGCCAGCAGCTTATCTATTTTATTGGACAGGCCCTACGAGCAGTACTTC
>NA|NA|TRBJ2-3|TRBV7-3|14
CASSSTILADTQYF
TGTGCCAGCAGCTCGACGATCCTGGCAGATACGCAGTATTTT
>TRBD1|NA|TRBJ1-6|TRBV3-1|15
CASSQGWTGNSPLHF
TGTGCCAGCAGCCAAGGATGGACAGGGAATTCACCCCTCCACTTT
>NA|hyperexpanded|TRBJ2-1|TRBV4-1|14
CASSQATSRYEQFF
TGCGCCAGCAGCCAAGCGACTAGTCGTTACGAGCAGTTCTTC
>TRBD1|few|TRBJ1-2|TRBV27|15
CASSLKGDSNYGYTF
TGTGCCAGCAGTTTAAAGGGGGACAGCAACTATGGCTACACCTTC
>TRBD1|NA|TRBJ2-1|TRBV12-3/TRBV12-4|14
CASSLTQGANEQFF
TGTGCCAGCAGTTTAACCCAGGGGGCAAATGAGCAGTTCTTC
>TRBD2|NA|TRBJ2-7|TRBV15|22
CATSRDPGPSGGAGSLQSEQYF
TGTGCCACCAGCAGAGATCCGGGACCGTCGGGTGGAGCGGGATCTCTACAAAGCGAGCAGTACTTC
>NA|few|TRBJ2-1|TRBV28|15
CASSLTSPSYNEQFF
TGTGCCAGCAGTTTAACCAGTCCCTCCTACAATGAGCAGTTCTTC
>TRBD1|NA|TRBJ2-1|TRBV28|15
CASSSTGGPYNEQFF
TGTGCCAGCAGTTCCACAGGGGGCCCCTACAATGAGCAGTTCTTC
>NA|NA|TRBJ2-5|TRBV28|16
CASSALGGGVRETQYF
TGTGCCAGCAGTGCACTAGGAGGAGGGGTGCGAGAGACCCAGTACTTC
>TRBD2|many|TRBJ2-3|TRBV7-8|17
CASSLEASGRRRDTQYF
TGTGCCAGCAGCTTAGAGGCTAGCGGGAGGCGGAGAGATACGCAGTATTTT
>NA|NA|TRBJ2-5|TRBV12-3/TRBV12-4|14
CASSSGLDEETQYF
TGTGCCAGCAGCTCGGGACTCGACGAAGAGACCCAGTACTTC
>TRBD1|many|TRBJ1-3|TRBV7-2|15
CASSLSPGQGDTIYF
TGTGCCAGCAGCCTCTCGCCGGGACAGGGAGACACCATATATTTT